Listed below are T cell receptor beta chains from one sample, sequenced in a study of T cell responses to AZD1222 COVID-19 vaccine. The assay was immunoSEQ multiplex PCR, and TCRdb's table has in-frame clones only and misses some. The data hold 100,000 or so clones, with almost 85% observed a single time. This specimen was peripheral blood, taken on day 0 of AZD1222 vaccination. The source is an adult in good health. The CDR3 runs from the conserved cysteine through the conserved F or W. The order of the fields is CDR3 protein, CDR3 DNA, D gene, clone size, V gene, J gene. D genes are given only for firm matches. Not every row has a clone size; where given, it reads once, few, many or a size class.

CDR3 protein: CASSQEATLSRHIKNSPLHF
CDR3 DNA: TGTGCCAGCAGCCAAGAGGCAACGCTTAGTAGGCATATCAAGAATTCACCCCTCCACTTT
D gene: -
clone size: few
V gene: TRBV4-2
J gene: TRBJ1-6

CDR3 protein: CASSPSGNTIYF
CDR3 DNA: TGTGCCAGCAGTCCCTCTGGAAACACCATATATTTT
D gene: -
clone size: -
V gene: TRBV7-9
J gene: TRBJ1-3

CDR3 protein: CASMGSQETQYF
CDR3 DNA: TGTGCCAGCATGGGCAGCCAAGAGACCCAGTACTTC
D gene: -
clone size: -
V gene: TRBV6-5
J gene: TRBJ2-5

CDR3 protein: CASIRDRGAEAFF
CDR3 DNA: TGTGCCAGCATTAGGGACAGGGGAGCTGAAGCTTTCTTT
D gene: TRBD1
clone size: -
V gene: TRBV6-5
J gene: TRBJ1-1

CDR3 protein: CASSLGHFYGYTF
CDR3 DNA: TGTGCCAGCAGTTTGGGACACTTCTATGGCTACACCTTC
D gene: -
clone size: -
V gene: TRBV6-5
J gene: TRBJ1-2

CDR3 protein: CASSLLGRDYATNEKLFF
CDR3 DNA: TGCGCCAGCAGCTTGCTCGGCAGAGACTATGCAACTAATGAAAAACTGTTTTTT
D gene: -
clone size: -
V gene: TRBV5-1
J gene: TRBJ1-4

CDR3 protein: CAISKPGQLTEAFF
CDR3 DNA: TGTGCCATCAGTAAACCGGGACAACTCACTGAAGCTTTCTTT
D gene: -
clone size: few
V gene: TRBV10-3
J gene: TRBJ1-1

CDR3 protein: CASSIVVQGGQPQHF
CDR3 DNA: TGTGCCAGTAGTATAGTGGTCCAGGGGGGACAGCCCCAGCATTTT
D gene: TRBD1
clone size: -
V gene: TRBV19
J gene: TRBJ1-5

CDR3 protein: CASGLDPGQNGYTF
CDR3 DNA: TGTGCTAGTGGTTTGGACCCGGGACAGAATGGCTACACCTTC
D gene: TRBD1
clone size: -
V gene: TRBV12-5
J gene: TRBJ1-2

CDR3 protein: CASSPPGSGRNTDTQYF
CDR3 DNA: TGTGCCAGCTCACCACCGGGTAGCGGGAGGAACACAGATACGCAGTATTTT
D gene: TRBD2
clone size: -
V gene: TRBV18
J gene: TRBJ2-3

CDR3 protein: CASHRGATEAFF
CDR3 DNA: TGTGCCTCCCACAGGGGCGCTACTGAAGCTTTCTTT
D gene: TRBD1
clone size: -
V gene: TRBV30
J gene: TRBJ1-1

CDR3 protein: CASSIIGGEAFF
CDR3 DNA: TGTGCCAGTAGTATCATCGGGGGCGAAGCTTTCTTT
D gene: -
clone size: -
V gene: TRBV19
J gene: TRBJ1-1

CDR3 protein: CAWSPWGGGEGEKLFF
CDR3 DNA: TGTGCCTGGAGTCCCTGGGGAGGGGGTGAGGGGGAAAAACTGTTTTTT
D gene: -
clone size: -
V gene: TRBV30
J gene: TRBJ1-4

CDR3 protein: CASSLLQGSTYEQYF
CDR3 DNA: TGTGCCAGCAGCTTACTTCAGGGTTCCACCTACGAGCAGTACTTC
D gene: -
clone size: -
V gene: TRBV7-2
J gene: TRBJ2-7

CDR3 protein: CASSQGGSGRDTQYF
CDR3 DNA: TGCGCCAGCAGCCAAGGGGGTAGCGGGAGAGATACGCAGTATTTT
D gene: TRBD2
clone size: -
V gene: TRBV4-3
J gene: TRBJ2-3

CDR3 protein: CASSLEGVGGYTF
CDR3 DNA: TGTGCCAGCAGCTTAGAGGGGGTAGGTGGCTACACCTTC
D gene: -
clone size: -
V gene: TRBV11-3
J gene: TRBJ1-2